The sequence of this T cell receptor (beta chain) was determined in a study of neoadjuvant anti-PD-1 for oral cavity cancer. Trimming left V 1 base short and J 6 bases short, with 19 bases between. Germline V gene lookup returns CDR1 SEHNR and CDR2 FQNEAQ (reference sequence). This CDR3 contains 17 residues. Measured with immunoSEQ multiplex PCR; TCRdb has only the in-frame clones, and not every one. The sample carries around 60,000 clones, 79% recorded once. General study findings and limits: Only a few patients per response group were TCR-analyzed; validation needed.

Concerning this clone: Its matching antigen is unknown.

This receptor was identified in a person aged 35 to 85 with oral cavity squamous cell carcinoma. The chain combines TRBV7-9 with TRBJ2-1; D is perhaps TRBD2 (6 bases). The specimen was PBMCs, collected before nivolumab (anti-PD-1) treatment. The CDR3 region is CASSLGLALTNPNEQFF. CDR3 sequence (DNA): TGTGCCAGCAGCTTAGGGCTAGCGCTAACAAACCCCAATGAGCAGTTCTTC.